These 13 T cell receptor beta chains were all obtained from the same sample, sequenced in a study of human T cells and chemical hapten exposure. Unseparated into fractions, whole blood served as the source from which total RNA was extracted. TCRdb re-analysed the 5' RACE reads in MiXCR, keeping a single row per CDR3 protein. The sample has around 140,000 distinct CDR3 sequences, around 4% seen once. These receptors all come from a female donor in good health.

This clonotype was observed at least ten times. J is TRBJ2-7 and V is TRBV20-1; 8 nucleotides agree with TRBD2. J was trimmed by 4 bases and V by 1 base; bases with no gene match: 12. The CDR3 is 16 amino acids. CDR1 is DFQATT, CDR2 SNEGSKA, per germline (reference sequence). CDR3 DNA sequence: TGCAGTGCTAGAGTAGGGGAAACTAGCGGCGGGTACGAGCAGTACTTC. Its protein is CSARVGETSGGYEQYF.

This clonotype came up many times. The gene calls are TRBV29-1 and TRBJ1-2; D is unclear. The germline V gene has CDR1 SQVTM and CDR2 ANQGSEA. The CDR3 has 11 residues. The V gene lost 4 bases and the J gene lost 4 bases, with 7 bases spanning the gap. Written as DNA, the CDR3 is TGCAGCGTTGTTAAAGTCTATGGCTACACCTTC. Protein: CSVVKVYGYTF.

There are many counts of this clonotype. This chain uses TRBV29-1 with TRBJ2-3; D may be TRBD1 (6 bases). CDR3 length: 12 amino acids. Germline CDR1 reads SQVTM; CDR2 reads ANQGSEA. V lost 4 bases to trimming and J lost 4 bases, with 9 bases between them. This CDR3 is CSVVGAADTQYF. The CDR3 nucleotides read TGCAGCGTTGTGGGGGCAGCAGATACGCAGTATTTT.

This clonotype occurred many times. V usage is TRBV7-2 and J usage is TRBJ1-5; a weak D match, TRBD1 (5 bases). Germline V gene sequence: CDR1 SGHTA, CDR2 FQGNSA. V lost 0 bases to trimming and J lost 10 bases, with 10 bases between them. This CDR3 contains 13 residues. The CDR3: CASSLAAGGPQHF. CDR3 DNA sequence: TGTGCCAGCAGCTTAGCGGCGGGGGGACCCCAGCATTTT.

This clonotype was seen at least ten times. The rearrangement links TRBV4-3 to TRBJ2-3, with 8 bases identical to TRBD2. This CDR3 region has 14 residues. With 3 bases clipped from V and 4 bases from J, the junction kept 3 bases outside the gene matches. Germline V gene lookup returns CDR1 LGHNA and CDR2 YSLEER. The CDR3 DNA sequence: TGCGCCAGCAGCCATGGACTAGCTCCAGATACGCAGTATTTT. Translation gives CASSHGLAPDTQYF.

Ten or more counts support this clonotype. The rearrangement joins TRBV2 to TRBJ2-5, with 13 positions matching TRBD2. The CDR3 loop spans 15 amino acids. The germline V gene has CDR1 SNHLY and CDR2 FYNNEI. V lost 6 bases to trimming and J lost 5 bases; unmatched junction nucleotides: 6. The DNA for the CDR3 is TGTGCCAGCAGGAGGACTAGCGGGGGTACCGAGACCCAGTACTTC. This codes for CASRRTSGGTETQYF. Complete variable domain (other parts from reference TRBV2 and TRBJ2-5): EPEVTQTPSHQVTQMGQEVILRCVPISNHLYFYWYRQILGQKVEFLVSFYNNEISEKSEIFDDQFSVERPDGSNFTLKIRSTKLEDSAMYFCASRRTSGGTETQYFGPGTRLLVL.

This clonotype was seen at least ten times. The V gene is TRBV20-1, the J gene TRBJ1-2, with 7 positions matching TRBD1. V lost 0 bases and J lost 4; bases outside the gene matches: 8. Germline lookup yields CDR1 DFQATT and CDR2 SNEGSKA (reference sequence). The CDR3 has 15 residues. CDR3 DNA: TGCAGTGCTAGAGATCGAAGGCAGGGGGGCTATGGCTACACCTTC. It is translated as CSARDRRQGGYGYTF.

This clonotype was counted many times. This sequence joins TRBV20-1 and TRBJ1-5; TRBD1 might be the D (6 bases). The germline CDR1 and CDR2 sequences are DFQATT and SNEGSKA (reference sequence). The V gene lost 3 bases and the J gene lost 2 bases, with 11 bases spanning the gap. This CDR3 has 14 amino acids. CDR3 nucleotide sequence: TGCAGTGCTAGTGGGGGCATAGGCAATCAGCCCCAGCATTTT. Its translation: CSASGGIGNQPQHF.

This clonotype was recorded at least ten times. The chain uses TRBV9 and TRBJ1-1, with 9 bases lining up with TRBD1. The CDR3 is 15 residues long. J gave up 4 bases and V 2 bases, and 6 bases lay outside the gene matches. Per the germline V gene, CDR1 is SGDLS and CDR2 is YYNGEE. CDR3 residues: CASSVAGTGSTEAFF. The CDR3 DNA sequence: TGTGCCAGCAGCGTCGCCGGGACAGGGAGCACTGAAGCTTTCTTT.

The table lists this clonotype with many counts. The chain carries TRBV2 and TRBJ1-1, with TRBD1 matching 7 bases. This CDR3 comprises 13 residues. After removal of 4 bases from V and 6 bases from J, the junction contained 5 bases not matched to a gene. CDR1 SNHLY and CDR2 FYNNEI come from the germline V gene. CDR3 in DNA: TGTGCCAGCAGTGCTCAGGGGGAGGCTGAAGCTTTCTTT. Translation: CASSAQGEAEAFF.

This clonotype was recorded at least ten times. This chain connects TRBV7-2 to TRBJ2-4; 7 nucleotides agree with TRBD1. V was pared by 1 base and J by 9 bases, with 15 bases of the junction left unmatched. The germline gives CDR1 SGHTA, CDR2 FQGNSA. The CDR3 has 17 residues. CDR3: CASSLGFRQGRLSIQYF. The CDR3, as DNA: TGTGCCAGCAGCTTAGGCTTCAGACAGGGCAGGTTAAGCATTCAGTACTTC.

This clonotype came up many times. The V and J genes are TRBV15 and TRBJ2-2; D not certain. Trimming shortened V by 6 bases and J by 2 bases, and 10 bases separated the two germline ends. The V gene's germline CDR1 is LNHNV and CDR2 YYDKDF (reference sequence). The CDR3 loop spans 14 amino acids. CDR3 in amino acids: CATRKTLNTGELFF. In DNA, the CDR3 is TGTGCCACCAGGAAGACCTTAAACACCGGGGAGCTGTTTTTT. The full variable domain, completed using reference TRBV15 and TRBJ2-2, is DAMVIQNPRYQVTQFGKPVTLSCSQTLNHNVMYWYQQKSSQAPKLLFHYYDKDFNNEADTPDNFQSRRPNTSFCFLDIRSPGLGDTAMYLCATRKTLNTGELFFGEGSRLTVL.

The chain employs TRBV27 and TRBJ2-7; 7 bases match TRBD1. The germline V gene encodes CDR1 MNHEY and CDR2 SMNVEV (reference sequence). There are 16 residues in the CDR3. V dropped 6 bases and J dropped 3; count of bases not matched to a gene: 14. The CDR3 sequence is CASSSSAGDRDYEQYF. CDR3 coding DNA: TGTGCCAGCAGCTCTTCGGCAGGGGACAGAGACTACGAGCAGTACTTC.